These 4 T cell receptor beta chains were sequenced from one sample in a study of shared clonotypes between healthy human individuals. Measured with immunoSEQ multiplex PCR; TCRdb has only the in-frame clones, and not every one. Among over 1.4 million clones listed, roughly 96% were seen once. Sequencing used naive CD4+ T cells sorted from blood. Documented subset: CD45RA+ positively selected. The receptors derive from a man aged 25-45 years in good health.

This chain uses TRBV9 with TRBJ1-1; D is perhaps TRBD1 (5 bases). This CDR3 is built from 15 residues. Looked up from germline, CDR1 is SGDLS and CDR2 is YYNGEE. V dropped 0 bases and J dropped 5 bases, with 14 bases sitting between them. The CDR3 sequence is CASSVDPGVATEAFF. The DNA of the CDR3 is TGTGCCAGCAGCGTAGATCCGGGGGTAGCTACTGAAGCTTTCTTT.

The chain is built from TRBV6-1 and TRBJ2-7, with D tentatively TRBD2 (5 bases). The CDR3 has 14 amino acids. V was pared by 2 bases and J by 3 bases, with 11 bases between. Germline-derived CDR1 and CDR2 are MNHNS and SASEGT. CDR3 residues: CASSERRYDYEQYF. CDR3 bases: TGTGCCAGCAGTGAAAGGAGGTATGACTACGAGCAGTACTTC.

V gene TRBV9 combines with J gene TRBJ2-5; 10 bases are a match to TRBD2. This CDR3 comprises 17 residues. The J segment lost 2 bases and the V segment lost 3 bases, leaving 10 bases of the junction unmatched. Looked up from germline, CDR1 is SGDLS and CDR2 is YYNGEE. CDR3 nucleotide sequence: TGTGCCAGCAGCGGCCGCAGAGCGGGAGGGCCACAAGAGACCCAGTACTTC. This gives the protein CASSGRRAGGPQETQYF.

The chain joins TRBV5-4 to TRBJ2-7; 10 bases line up with TRBD2. The CDR3 length is 15 residues. The V segment lost 4 bases and the J segment 4 bases; nucleotides outside the gene matches: 8. CDR1 SGHNT and CDR2 YYREEE come from the germline V gene (reference sequence). CDR3 nucleotide sequence: TGTGCCAGCAGCATCCCGGGACTAGCGATATACGAGCAGTACTTC. This translates into CASSIPGLAIYEQYF.